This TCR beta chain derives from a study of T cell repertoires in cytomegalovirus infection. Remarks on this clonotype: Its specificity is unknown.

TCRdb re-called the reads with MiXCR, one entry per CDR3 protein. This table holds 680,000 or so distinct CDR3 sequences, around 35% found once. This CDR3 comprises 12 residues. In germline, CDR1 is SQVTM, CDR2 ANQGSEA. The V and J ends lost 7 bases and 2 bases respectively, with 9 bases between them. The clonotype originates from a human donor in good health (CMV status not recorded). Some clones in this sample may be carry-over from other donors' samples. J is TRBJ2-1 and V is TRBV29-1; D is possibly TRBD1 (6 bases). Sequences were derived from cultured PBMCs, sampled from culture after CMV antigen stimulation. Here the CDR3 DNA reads TGCAGCGCGCAGGGGACCTACAATGAGCAGTTCTTC. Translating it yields CSAQGTYNEQFF.